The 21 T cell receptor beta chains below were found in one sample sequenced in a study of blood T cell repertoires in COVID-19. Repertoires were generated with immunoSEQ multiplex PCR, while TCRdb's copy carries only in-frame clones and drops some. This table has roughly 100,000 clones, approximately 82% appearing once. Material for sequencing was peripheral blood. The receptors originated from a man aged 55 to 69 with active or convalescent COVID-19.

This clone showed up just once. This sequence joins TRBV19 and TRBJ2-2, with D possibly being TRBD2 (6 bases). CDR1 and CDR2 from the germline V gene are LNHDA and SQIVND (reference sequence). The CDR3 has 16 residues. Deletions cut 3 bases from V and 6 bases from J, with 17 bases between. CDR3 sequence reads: CASSITGLSGAGELFF. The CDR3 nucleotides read TGTGCCAGTAGTATTACGGGACTGTCAGGTGCCGGGGAGCTGTTTTTT. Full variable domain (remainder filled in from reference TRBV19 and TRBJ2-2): DGGITQSPKYLFRKEGQNVTLSCEQNLNHDAMYWYRQDPGQGLRLIYYSQIVNDFQKGDIAEGYSVSREKKESFPLTVTSAQKNPTAFYLCASSITGLSGAGELFFGEGSRLTVL.

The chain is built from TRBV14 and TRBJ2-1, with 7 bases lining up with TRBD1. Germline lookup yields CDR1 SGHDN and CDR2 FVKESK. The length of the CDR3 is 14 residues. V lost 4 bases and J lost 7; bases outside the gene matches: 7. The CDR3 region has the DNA TGTGCCAGCAGCCCTCGGGAACAGGGGAATGAGCAGTTCTTC. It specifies CASSPREQGNEQFF.

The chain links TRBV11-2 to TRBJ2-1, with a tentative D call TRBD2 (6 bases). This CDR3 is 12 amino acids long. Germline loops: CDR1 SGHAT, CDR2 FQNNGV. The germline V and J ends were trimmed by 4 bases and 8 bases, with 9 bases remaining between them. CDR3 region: CASSYSGHEQFF. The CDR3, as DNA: TGTGCCAGCAGCTATAGCGGTCATGAGCAGTTCTTC.

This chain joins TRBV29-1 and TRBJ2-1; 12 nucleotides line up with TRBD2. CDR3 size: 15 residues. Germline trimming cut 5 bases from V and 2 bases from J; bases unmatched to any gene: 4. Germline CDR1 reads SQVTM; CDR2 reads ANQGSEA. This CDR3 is CSVRTSGTPYNEQFF. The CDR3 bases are TGCAGCGTTCGGACTAGCGGGACACCCTACAATGAGCAGTTCTTC.

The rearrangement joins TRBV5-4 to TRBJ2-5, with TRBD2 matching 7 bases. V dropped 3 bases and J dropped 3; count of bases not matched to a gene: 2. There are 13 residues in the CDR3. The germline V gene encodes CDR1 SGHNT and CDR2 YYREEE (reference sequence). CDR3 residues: CASSYAGEETQYF. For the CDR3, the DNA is TGTGCCAGCAGCTATGCGGGAGAAGAGACCCAGTACTTC.

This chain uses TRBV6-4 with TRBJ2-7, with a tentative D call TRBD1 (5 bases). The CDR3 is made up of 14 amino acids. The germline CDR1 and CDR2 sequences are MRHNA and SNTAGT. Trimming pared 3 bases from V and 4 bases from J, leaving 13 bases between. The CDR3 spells CASSECQDMYEQYV. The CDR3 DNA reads TGTGCCAGCAGTGAATGTCAGGACATGTACGAGCAGTACGTC.

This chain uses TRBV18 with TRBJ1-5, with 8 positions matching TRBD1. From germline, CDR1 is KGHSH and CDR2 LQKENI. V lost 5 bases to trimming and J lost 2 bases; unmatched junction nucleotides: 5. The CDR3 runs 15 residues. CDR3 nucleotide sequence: TGTGCCAGCTCAACGGACAGGGTGGGCAATCAGCCCCAGCATTTT. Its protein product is CASSTDRVGNQPQHF. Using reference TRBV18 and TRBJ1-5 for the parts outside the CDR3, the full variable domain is NAGVMQNPRHLVRRRGQEARLRCSPMKGHSHVYWYRQLPEEGLKFMVYLQKENIIDESGMPKERFSAEFPKEGPSILRIQQVVRGDSAAYFCASSTDRVGNQPQHFGDGTRLSIL.

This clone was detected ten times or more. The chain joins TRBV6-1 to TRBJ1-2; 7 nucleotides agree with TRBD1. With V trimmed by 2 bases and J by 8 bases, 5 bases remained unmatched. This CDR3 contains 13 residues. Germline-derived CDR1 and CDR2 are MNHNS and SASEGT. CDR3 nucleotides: TGTGCCAGCAGTGAACGTAGGGGGCAAGGCTACACCTTC. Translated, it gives CASSERRGQGYTF.

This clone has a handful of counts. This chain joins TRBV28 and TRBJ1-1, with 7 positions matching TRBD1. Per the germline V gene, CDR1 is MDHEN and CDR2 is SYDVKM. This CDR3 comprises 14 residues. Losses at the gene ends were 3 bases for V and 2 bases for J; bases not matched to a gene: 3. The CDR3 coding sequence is TGTGCCAGCAGTTTTAGGGGGCTCAACACTGAAGCTTTCTTT. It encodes CASSFRGLNTEAFF.

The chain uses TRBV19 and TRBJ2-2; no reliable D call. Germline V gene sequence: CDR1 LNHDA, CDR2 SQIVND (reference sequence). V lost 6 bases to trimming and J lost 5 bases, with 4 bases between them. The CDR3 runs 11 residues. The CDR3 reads CASRRTGELFF. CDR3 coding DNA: TGTGCCAGTAGGCGGACCGGGGAGCTGTTTTTT.

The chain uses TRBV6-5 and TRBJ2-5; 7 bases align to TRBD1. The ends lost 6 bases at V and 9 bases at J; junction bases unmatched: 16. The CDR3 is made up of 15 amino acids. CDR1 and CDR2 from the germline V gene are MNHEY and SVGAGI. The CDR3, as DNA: TGTGCCAGCAGCTCCGACAGGGCGGCAAAGATGGCCCAGTACTTC. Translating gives CASSSDRAAKMAQYF.

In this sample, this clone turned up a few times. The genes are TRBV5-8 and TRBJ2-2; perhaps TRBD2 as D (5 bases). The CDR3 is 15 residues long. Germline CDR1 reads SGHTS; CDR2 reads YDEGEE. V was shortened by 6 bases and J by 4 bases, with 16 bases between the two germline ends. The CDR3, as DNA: TGTGCCAGCACCCCTCTGAGCGGTATCACCGGGGAGCTGTTTTTT. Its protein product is CASTPLSGITGELFF.

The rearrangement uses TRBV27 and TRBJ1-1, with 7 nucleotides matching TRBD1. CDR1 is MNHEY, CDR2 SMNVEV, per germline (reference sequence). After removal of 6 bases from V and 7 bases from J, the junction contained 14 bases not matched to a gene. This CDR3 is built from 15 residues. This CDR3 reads CASRTRQGGMGEAFF. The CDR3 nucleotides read TGTGCCAGCAGGACCCGGCAGGGGGGTATGGGTGAAGCTTTCTTT.

CDR3 coding DNA: TGTGCCAGCAGCCCAGGGGCAGTCAGAAACTATGGCTACACCTTC. Its protein is CASSPGAVRNYGYTF. This chain uses TRBV2 with TRBJ1-2; D might be TRBD1 (6 bases). Germline V gene data show CDR1 as SNHLY and CDR2 as FYNNEI. Trimming took off 6 bases at V and 2 bases at J, with 16 bases between the two ends. CDR3 size: 15 residues.

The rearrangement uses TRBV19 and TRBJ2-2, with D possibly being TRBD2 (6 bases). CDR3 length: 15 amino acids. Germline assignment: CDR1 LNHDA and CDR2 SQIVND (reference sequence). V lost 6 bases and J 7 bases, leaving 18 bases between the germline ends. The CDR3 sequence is CASSAGPRDFGELFF. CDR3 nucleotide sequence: TGTGCCAGTAGCGCGGGACCAAGGGACTTCGGGGAGCTGTTTTTT.

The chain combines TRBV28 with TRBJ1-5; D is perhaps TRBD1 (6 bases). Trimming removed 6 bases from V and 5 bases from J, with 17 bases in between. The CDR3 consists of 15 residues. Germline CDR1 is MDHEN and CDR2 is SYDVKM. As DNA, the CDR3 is TGTGCCAGCAGCTACCTCGTGGCAGGGGATCAGCCCCAGCATTTT. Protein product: CASSYLVAGDQPQHF.

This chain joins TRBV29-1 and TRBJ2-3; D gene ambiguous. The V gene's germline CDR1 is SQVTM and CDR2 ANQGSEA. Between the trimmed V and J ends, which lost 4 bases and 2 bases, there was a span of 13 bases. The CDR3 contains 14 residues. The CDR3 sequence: CSVVASTSTDTQYF. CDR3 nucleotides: TGCAGCGTTGTAGCCAGCACTTCCACAGATACGCAGTATTTT.

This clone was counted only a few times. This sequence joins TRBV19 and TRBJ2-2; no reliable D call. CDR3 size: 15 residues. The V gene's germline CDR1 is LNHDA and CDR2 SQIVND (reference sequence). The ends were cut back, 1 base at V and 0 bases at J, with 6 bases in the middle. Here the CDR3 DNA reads TGTGCCAGTAGTATAGCGCAGGCGAACACCGGGGAGCTGTTTTTT. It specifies CASSIAQANTGELFF.

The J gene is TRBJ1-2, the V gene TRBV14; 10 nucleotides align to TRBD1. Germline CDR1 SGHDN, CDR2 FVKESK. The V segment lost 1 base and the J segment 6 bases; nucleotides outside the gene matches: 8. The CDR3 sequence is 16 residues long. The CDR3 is CASSQVRGTGVNGYTF. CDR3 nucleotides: TGTGCCAGCAGCCAAGTCAGAGGGACAGGGGTGAATGGCTACACCTTC.

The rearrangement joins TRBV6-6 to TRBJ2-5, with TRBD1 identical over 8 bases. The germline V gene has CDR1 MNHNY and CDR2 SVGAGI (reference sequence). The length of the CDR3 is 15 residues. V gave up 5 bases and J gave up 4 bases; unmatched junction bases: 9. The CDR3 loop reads CASSALQGAGETQYF. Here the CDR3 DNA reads TGTGCCAGCAGTGCGTTGCAGGGGGCAGGAGAGACCCAGTACTTC.

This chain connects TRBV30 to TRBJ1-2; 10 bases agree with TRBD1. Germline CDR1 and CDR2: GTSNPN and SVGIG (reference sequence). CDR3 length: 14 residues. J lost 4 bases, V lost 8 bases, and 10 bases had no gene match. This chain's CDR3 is CAGTGTGVSYGYTF. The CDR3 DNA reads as TGTGCCGGCACCGGGACAGGGGTTTCCTATGGCTACACCTTC. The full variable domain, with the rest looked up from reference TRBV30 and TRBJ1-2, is SQTIHQWPATLVQPVGSPLSLECTVEGTSNPNLYWYRQAAGRGLQLLFYSVGIGQISSEVPQNLSASRPQDRQFILSSKKLLLSDSGFYLCAGTGTGVSYGYTFGSGTRLTVV.